This T cell receptor beta chain was profiled in a study of CD8 T cells in Susac syndrome. Study findings and constraints: Maximal CD8+ clonal expansion in Susac was observed within TEMRA cells and among active patients.

With random hexamers, reverse transcription was performed on about 0.5 to 1 ug of RNA. One entry per CDR3 protein results from TCRdb running MiXCR on the immunoSEQ multiplex PCR reads. The table lists about 84,000 distinct CDR3 sequences, 95% to 96% of them singletons. Points on this clonotype: Its specificity is not known.

The CDR3 is made up of 18 amino acids. Trimming cost V 3 bases and J 1 base; bases outside gene matches: 10. Per germline, CDR1 MGHRA and CDR2 YSYEKL. The V call is TRBV4-1, the J call TRBJ2-3; TRBD2 agrees at 10 bases. The sequencing sample was made of CD8+ T cells from PBMCs. This receptor was taken from a human donor with Susac syndrome. Here the CDR3 reads CASSQGWSGTSGTDTQYF. CDR3 DNA sequence: TGCGCCAGCAGCCAGGGTTGGTCCGGGACTAGCGGCACAGATACGCAGTATTTT.